One sample yielded the 4 T cell receptor beta chains listed below, sequenced in a study of graft-versus-host responses after intestinal transplantation. Profiled with immunoSEQ multiplex PCR; TCRdb holds only in-frame clones, not every one. The sample lists around 130,000 clones, about 92% occurring once. What these receptors recognize is not known. The sequences come from unstimulated CD4+ T cells sorted from spleen or lymph node cells, collected before intestinal transplant. These receptors were collected from a human donor who received an intestinal transplant.

V gene TRBV19 combines with J gene TRBJ1-6, with D possibly being TRBD1 (6 bases). V lost 8 bases, J lost 10 bases, and 24 bases lay in between. Germline V gives CDR1 LNHDA, CDR2 SQIVND (reference sequence). This CDR3 has 16 residues. Written as DNA, the CDR3 is TGTGCCAGTGGGAAGGGGGTCATAGCCCAGATCTCACCCCTCCACTTT. Translation gives CASGKGVIAQISPLHF.

The chain joins TRBV19 to TRBJ1-3, with D perhaps TRBD1 (5 bases). V lost 8 bases and J lost 8, with 7 bases in between. This CDR3 is 10 amino acids long. The germline CDR1 and CDR2 sequences are LNHDA and SQIVND (reference sequence). The CDR3 sequence: CASWGDTIYF. CDR3 nucleotides: TGTGCCAGTTGGGGGGACACCATATATTTT.

The chain joins TRBV5-1 to TRBJ2-3; D possibly matches TRBD1 or TRBD2 (5 bases each). Trimming pared 4 bases from V and 6 bases from J, leaving 12 bases between. The germline gives CDR1 SGHRS, CDR2 YFSETQ. This CDR3 is built from 13 residues. CDR3 amino acids: CASSPRGGDTQYF. The CDR3 nucleotides read TGCGCCAGCAGCCCGAGGGGTGGCGATACGCAGTATTTT.

This sequence joins TRBV11-2 and TRBJ1-4, with 7 bases aligning to TRBD1. This CDR3 comprises 16 residues. V lost 3 bases and J lost 0; bases outside the gene matches: 4. Germline V gives CDR1 SGHAT, CDR2 FQNNGV. The CDR3 DNA is TGTGCCAGCAGCTTTAGGCAGGGGGCAACTAATGAAAAACTGTTTTTT. This gives the protein CASSFRQGATNEKLFF.